The rows below give T cell receptor beta chains drawn from one sample of a study of radiotherapy plus CTLA-4 blockade in lung cancer. Data came from immunoSEQ multiplex PCR; TCRdb stores just in-frame clones and leaves some out. Among 90,000 to 150,000 clones listed, approximately 84% were seen once. Sample: peripheral blood, taken from a patient treated with radiotherapy plus ipilimumab. The origin of the receptors is a human donor with non-small cell lung cancer who had a partial response to radiotherapy plus ipilimumab. Both conserved end residues are part of each CDR3. D genes are given only for firm matches. Size is stated for part of the rows, as once, few or many counts, or as a class when the clone is expanded.

d_gene,j_gene,abundance,v_gene,CDR3nt,CDR3aa
TRBD1,TRBJ1-1,.,TRBV27,TGTGCCAGCAGTCCGGACAGGCTCCGTATGAACACTGAAGCTTTCTTT,CASSPDRLRMNTEAFF
.,TRBJ1-6,.,TRBV7-2,TGTGCCAGCAGCTTCGGCCAGGCTGACAATTCACCCCTCCACTTT,CASSFGQADNSPLHF
TRBD2,TRBJ2-3,.,TRBV7-3,TGTGCCAGCAGCTTAATTGGGGGGGACCGCACAGATACGCAGTATTTT,CASSLIGGDRTDTQYF
.,TRBJ2-3,.,TRBV7-9,TGTGCCAGCAGCTTAGCGGCTAGCACAGATACGCAGTATTTT,CASSLAASTDTQYF
TRBD1,TRBJ1-4,.,TRBV2,TGTGCCAGCAGAGTGGACACAGGGGTCGGCGAAAAACTGTTTTTT,CASRVDTGVGEKLFF
.,TRBJ1-3,.,TRBV14,TGTGCCAGCAGTCCAAATGGAAACACCATATATTTT,CASSPNGNTIYF
TRBD2,TRBJ2-1,.,TRBV6-5,TGTGCCAGCAGTTACTCGCCGAGCGGGAGTCAACATGAGCAGTTCTTC,CASSYSPSGSQHEQFF
TRBD1,TRBJ1-2,few,TRBV4-2,TGTGCCAGCAGCCTAAGGGACAGGGACCTTAACTATGGCTACACCTTC,CASSLRDRDLNYGYTF
TRBD1,TRBJ1-2,.,TRBV5-4,TGTGCCAGCAGCCCTGGGACAGGGGATGGCTACACCTTC,CASSPGTGDGYTF
TRBD2,TRBJ2-1,.,TRBV9,TGTGCCAGCAGCCTAGGAGGGACTAGCGGGATTATCAATGAGCAGTTCTTC,CASSLGGTSGIINEQFF
.,TRBJ2-5,.,TRBV28,TGTGCCAGCGCTCCGGGAGACCGGGACCTAAGGGAAGAGACCCAGTACTTC,CASAPGDRDLREETQYF
TRBD1,TRBJ1-4,.,TRBV5-4,TGTGCCAGCAGTCGGGACAGCGAAGCAACTAATGAAAAACTGTTTTTT,CASSRDSEATNEKLFF
.,TRBJ2-3,.,TRBV19,TGTGCCAGTAGTATTAGGCAGGGTAGGACAGATACGCAGTATTTT,CASSIRQGRTDTQYF
TRBD2,TRBJ2-3,.,TRBV7-9,TGTGCCAGCAGCCGTCTCGTTGGAGCGGGAGAGACAGATACGCAGTATTTT,CASSRLVGAGETDTQYF
.,TRBJ2-1,.,TRBV7-9,TGTGCCAGCAGCTTAGGTCCCCCCGGGAAGTTCTTC,CASSLGPPGKFF
TRBD1,TRBJ1-2,once,TRBV7-8,TGTGCCAGCAGCTCCGCCCCGGCGACAGGGTCTGGCTACACCTTC,CASSSAPATGSGYTF
.,TRBJ1-1,.,TRBV19,TGTGCCAGTAGTATCGGGGGTAACACTGAAGCTTTCTTT,CASSIGGNTEAFF
.,TRBJ1-1,.,TRBV6-5,TGTGCCAGCAGTTACAAGTATCTCGGAGGCACTGAAGCTTTCTTT,CASSYKYLGGTEAFF
TRBD1,TRBJ2-1,.,TRBV7-9,TGTGCCAGCAGCAGGACGACAGGGGCTGCAAGCTCCTACAATGAGCAGTTCTTC,CASSRTTGAASSYNEQFF
.,TRBJ2-1,.,TRBV5-1,TGCGCCAGCAGCCAGGATACATTCATCCGGGAATCCTACAATGAGCAGTTCTTC,CASSQDTFIRESYNEQFF
.,TRBJ2-1,.,TRBV29-1,TGCAGCGTTGCCGGCGGGGATGAGCAGTTCTTC,CSVAGGDEQFF
TRBD2,TRBJ2-1,.,TRBV19,TGTGCCAGTAGTCCCTGGACTAGCGGGAGATGGAATGAGCAGTTCTTC,CASSPWTSGRWNEQFF
TRBD1,TRBJ2-1,.,TRBV7-9,TGTGCCAGCAGCAGAACAGGGGTGACCTACAATGAGCAGTTCTTC,CASSRTGVTYNEQFF
TRBD1,TRBJ1-5,.,TRBV30,TGTGCCTGGAGCGCGGGACAGGGATGGGAGCCCCAGCATTTT,CAWSAGQGWEPQHF
.,TRBJ1-1,.,TRBV28,TGTGCCAGCAGTTTGGGGAGCGGGGTGACTGAAGCTTTCTTT,CASSLGSGVTEAFF
.,TRBJ1-1,.,TRBV6-6,TGTGCCAGCAGTTACCCGGCTACAGGGACGGATGAAGCTTTCTTT,CASSYPATGTDEAFF
TRBD1,TRBJ2-7,few,TRBV5-1,TGCGCCAGCAGCCCCATAGGGCTCGGGGACAGCGAGCAGTACTTC,CASSPIGLGDSEQYF
TRBD1,TRBJ2-1,.,TRBV18,TGTGCCAGCTCACGGACAGGGAATAATGAGCAGTTCTTC,CASSRTGNNEQFF
.,TRBJ2-7,.,TRBV29-1,TGCAGCGCTGGACTACTGTCTGGGATCGAGCAGTACTTC,CSAGLLSGIEQYF
.,TRBJ2-1,.,TRBV19,TGTGCCAGTAAAAAGGGAGGTCAAAATGAGCAGTTCTTC,CASKKGGQNEQFF
.,TRBJ1-2,.,TRBV28,TGTGCCAGCAGTTTAGAAACGAGGATCCTTAACTATGGCTACACCTTC,CASSLETRILNYGYTF
TRBD2,TRBJ2-1,.,TRBV5-1,TGCGCCAGCAGCTCACCGGGACTAGCGGGAGTAAAGGAGCAGTTCTTC,CASSSPGLAGVKEQFF